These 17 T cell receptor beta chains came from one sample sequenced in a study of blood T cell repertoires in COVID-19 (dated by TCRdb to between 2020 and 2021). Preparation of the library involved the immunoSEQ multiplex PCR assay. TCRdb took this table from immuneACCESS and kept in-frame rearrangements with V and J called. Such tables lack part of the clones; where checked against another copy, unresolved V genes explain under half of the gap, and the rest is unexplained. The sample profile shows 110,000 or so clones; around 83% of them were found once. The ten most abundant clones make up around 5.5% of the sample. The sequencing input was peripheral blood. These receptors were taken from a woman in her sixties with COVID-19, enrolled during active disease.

CDR3 nucleotide sequence: TGTGCCAGCAGCCCAAGAGCCCTACAGGTTTACAATGAGCAGTTCTTC. Translation gives CASSPRALQVYNEQFF. The V gene is TRBV5-4, the J gene TRBJ2-1, with TRBD1 as a possible D gene (5 bases). V was cut by 4 bases and J by 4 bases, with 18 bases left in between. Germline V CDR1 and CDR2: SGHNT, YYREEE (reference sequence). The CDR3 length is 16 residues.

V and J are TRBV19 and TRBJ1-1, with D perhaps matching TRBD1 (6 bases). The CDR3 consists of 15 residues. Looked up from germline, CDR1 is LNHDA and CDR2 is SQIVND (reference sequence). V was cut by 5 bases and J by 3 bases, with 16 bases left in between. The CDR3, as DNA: TGTGCCAGTAGTCGCGGGGGCGCGGACTACACTGAAGCTTTCTTT. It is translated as CASSRGGADYTEAFF.

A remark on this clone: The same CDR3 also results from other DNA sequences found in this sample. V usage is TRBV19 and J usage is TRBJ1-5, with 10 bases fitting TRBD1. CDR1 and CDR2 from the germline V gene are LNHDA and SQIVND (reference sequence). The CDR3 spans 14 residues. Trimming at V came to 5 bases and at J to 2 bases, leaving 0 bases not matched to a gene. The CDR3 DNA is TGTGCCAGTAGTGGGACAGGGGGCAATCAGCCCCAGCATTTT. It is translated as CASSGTGGNQPQHF.

This chain's CDR3 is CASSEQGGEKLFF. DNA for the CDR3: TGTGCCAGCAGTGAACAGGGGGGAGAAAAACTGTTTTTT. The chain carries TRBV6-4 and TRBJ1-4, with 8 bases fitting TRBD1. The CDR3 is 13 amino acids. Germline values: CDR1 MRHNA, CDR2 SNTAGT. V gave up 3 bases and J gave up 8 bases; unmatched junction bases: 2.

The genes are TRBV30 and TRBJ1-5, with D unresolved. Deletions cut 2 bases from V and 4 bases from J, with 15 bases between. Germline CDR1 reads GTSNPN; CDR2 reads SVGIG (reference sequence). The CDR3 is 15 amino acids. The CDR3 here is CAWSSKGGSNQPQHF. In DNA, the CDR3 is TGTGCCTGGAGTTCAAAGGGAGGGTCGAATCAGCCCCAGCATTTT.

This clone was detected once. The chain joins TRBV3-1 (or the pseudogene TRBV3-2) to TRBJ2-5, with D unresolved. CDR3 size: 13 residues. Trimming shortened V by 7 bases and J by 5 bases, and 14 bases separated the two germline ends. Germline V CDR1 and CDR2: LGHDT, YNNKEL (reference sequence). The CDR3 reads CASTRSGFETQYF. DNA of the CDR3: TGTGCCAGCACGCGGTCCGGGTTTGAGACCCAGTACTTC.

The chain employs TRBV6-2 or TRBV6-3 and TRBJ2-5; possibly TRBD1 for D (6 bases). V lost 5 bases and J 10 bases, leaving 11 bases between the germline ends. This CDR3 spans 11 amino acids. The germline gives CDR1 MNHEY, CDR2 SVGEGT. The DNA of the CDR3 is TGTGCCAGCAGTCCCAGGGGTTACCAGTACTTC. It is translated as CASSPRGYQYF.

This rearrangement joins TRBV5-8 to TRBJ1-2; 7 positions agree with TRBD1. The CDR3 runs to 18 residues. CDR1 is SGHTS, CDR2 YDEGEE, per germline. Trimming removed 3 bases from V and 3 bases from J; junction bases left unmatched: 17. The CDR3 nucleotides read TGTGCCAGCAGCTGGCCGGGACAGCGGATCTCATTTCACTATGGCTACACCTTC. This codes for CASSWPGQRISFHYGYTF.

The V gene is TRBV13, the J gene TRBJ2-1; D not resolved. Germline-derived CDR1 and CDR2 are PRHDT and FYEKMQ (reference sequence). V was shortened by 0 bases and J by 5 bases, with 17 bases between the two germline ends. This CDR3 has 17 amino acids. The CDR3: CASSLGLLTLRDNEQFF. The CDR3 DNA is TGTGCCAGCAGCTTAGGCCTATTGACTTTGCGCGACAATGAGCAGTTCTTC.

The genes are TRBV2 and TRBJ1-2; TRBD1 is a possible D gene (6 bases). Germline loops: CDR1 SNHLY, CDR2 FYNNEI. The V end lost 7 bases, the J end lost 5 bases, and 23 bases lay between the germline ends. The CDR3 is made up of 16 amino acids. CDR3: CASTWTAQSRLYGYTF. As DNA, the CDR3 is TGTGCCAGCACCTGGACAGCCCAGTCGCGACTATATGGCTACACCTTC.

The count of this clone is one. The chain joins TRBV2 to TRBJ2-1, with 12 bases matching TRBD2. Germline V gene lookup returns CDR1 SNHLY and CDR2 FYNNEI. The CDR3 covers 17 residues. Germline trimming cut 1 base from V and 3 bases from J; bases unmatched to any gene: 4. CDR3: CASSEGGTSGRYNEQFF. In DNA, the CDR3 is TGTGCCAGCAGTGAAGGAGGGACTAGCGGGCGCTACAATGAGCAGTTCTTC.

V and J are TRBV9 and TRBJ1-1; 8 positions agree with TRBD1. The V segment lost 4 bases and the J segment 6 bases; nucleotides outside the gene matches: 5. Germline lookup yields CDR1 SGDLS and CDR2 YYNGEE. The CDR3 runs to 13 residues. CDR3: CASSLQGDAEAFF. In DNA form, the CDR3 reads TGTGCCAGCAGCTTACAGGGGGATGCTGAAGCTTTCTTT.

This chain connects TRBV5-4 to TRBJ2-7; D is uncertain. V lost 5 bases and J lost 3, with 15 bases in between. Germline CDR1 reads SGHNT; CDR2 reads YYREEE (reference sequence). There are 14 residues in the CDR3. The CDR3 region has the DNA TGTGCCAGCAGTACATCAGCGCCGCTCTACGAGCAGTACTTC. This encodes CASSTSAPLYEQYF.

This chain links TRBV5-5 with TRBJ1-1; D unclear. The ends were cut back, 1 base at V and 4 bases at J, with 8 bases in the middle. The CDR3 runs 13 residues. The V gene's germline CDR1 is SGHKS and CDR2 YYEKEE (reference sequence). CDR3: CASSLPVRTEAFF. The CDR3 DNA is TGTGCCAGCAGCTTGCCTGTCCGCACTGAAGCTTTCTTT.

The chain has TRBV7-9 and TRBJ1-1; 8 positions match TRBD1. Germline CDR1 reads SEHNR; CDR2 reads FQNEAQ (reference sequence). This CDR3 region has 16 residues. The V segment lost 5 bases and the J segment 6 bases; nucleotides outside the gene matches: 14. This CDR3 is CASSTPAGGRISEAFF. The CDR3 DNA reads TGTGCCAGCAGCACGCCAGCAGGGGGCCGTATCTCTGAAGCTTTCTTT.

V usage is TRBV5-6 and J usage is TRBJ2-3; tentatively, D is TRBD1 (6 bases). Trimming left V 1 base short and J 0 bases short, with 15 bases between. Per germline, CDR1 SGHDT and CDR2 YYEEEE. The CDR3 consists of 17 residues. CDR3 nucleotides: TGTGCCAGCAGCTTGAGGGTGACAGGCTCTAGCACAGATACGCAGTATTTT. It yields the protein CASSLRVTGSSTDTQYF. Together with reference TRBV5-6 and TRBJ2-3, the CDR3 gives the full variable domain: DAGVTQSPTHLIKTRGQQVTLRCSPKSGHDTVSWYQQALGQGPQFIFQYYEEEERQRGNFPDRFSGHQFPNYSSELNVNALLLGDSALYLCASSLRVTGSSTDTQYFGPGTRLTVL.

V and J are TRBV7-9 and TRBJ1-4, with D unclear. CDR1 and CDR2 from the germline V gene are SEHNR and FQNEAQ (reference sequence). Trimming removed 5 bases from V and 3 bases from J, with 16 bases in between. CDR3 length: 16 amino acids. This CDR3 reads CASSPQVNRANEKLFF. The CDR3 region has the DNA TGTGCCAGCAGCCCTCAGGTTAATCGAGCTAATGAAAAACTGTTTTTT.